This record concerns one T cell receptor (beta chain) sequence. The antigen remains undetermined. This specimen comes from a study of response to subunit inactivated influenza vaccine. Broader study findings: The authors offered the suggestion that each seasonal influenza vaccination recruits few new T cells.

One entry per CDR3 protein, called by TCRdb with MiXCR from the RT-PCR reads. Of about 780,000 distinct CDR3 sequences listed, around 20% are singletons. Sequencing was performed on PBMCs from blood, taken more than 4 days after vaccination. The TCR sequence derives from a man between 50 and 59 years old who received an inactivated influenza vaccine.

This CDR3 reads CASSLEVPSDTEAFF. DNA of the CDR3: TGCGCCAGCAGCTTGGAAGTCCCGTCGGACACTGAAGCTTTCTTT. The chain employs TRBV5-1 and TRBJ1-1; no clear D gene. The V and J ends lost 0 bases and 3 bases respectively, with 12 bases between them. The CDR3 sequence is 15 residues long. In germline, CDR1 is SGHRS, CDR2 YFSETQ.